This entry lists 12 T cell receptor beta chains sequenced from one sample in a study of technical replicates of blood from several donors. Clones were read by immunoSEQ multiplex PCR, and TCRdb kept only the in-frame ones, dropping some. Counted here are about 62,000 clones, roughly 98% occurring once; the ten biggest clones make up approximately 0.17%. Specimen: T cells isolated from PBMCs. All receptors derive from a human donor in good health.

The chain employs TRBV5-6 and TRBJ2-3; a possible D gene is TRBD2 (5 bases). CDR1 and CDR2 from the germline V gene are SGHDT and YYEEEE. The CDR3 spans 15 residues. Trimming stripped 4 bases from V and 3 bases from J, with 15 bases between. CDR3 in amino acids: CASSPVTSKTDTQYF. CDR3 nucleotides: TGTGCCAGCAGCCCCGTAACTAGTAAAACAGATACGCAGTATTTT.

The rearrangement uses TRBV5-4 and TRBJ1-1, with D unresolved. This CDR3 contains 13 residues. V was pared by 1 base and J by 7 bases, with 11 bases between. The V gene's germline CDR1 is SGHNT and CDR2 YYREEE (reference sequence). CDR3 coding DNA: TGTGCCAGCAGCTTGTTTGGGAGGGATGAAGCTTTCTTT. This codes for CASSLFGRDEAFF. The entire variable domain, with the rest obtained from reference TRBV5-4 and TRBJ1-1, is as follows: ETGVTQSPTHLIKTRGQQVTLRCSSQSGHNTVSWYQQALGQGPQFIFQYYREEENGRGNFPPRFSGLQFPNYSSELNVNALELDDSALYLCASSLFGRDEAFFGQGTRLTVV.

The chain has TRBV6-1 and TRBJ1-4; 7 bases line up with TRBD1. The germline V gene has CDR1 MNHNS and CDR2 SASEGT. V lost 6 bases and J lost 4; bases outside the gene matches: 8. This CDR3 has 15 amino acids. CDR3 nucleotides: TGTGCCAGCAGGCTGTCGGGACAGTATAATGAAAAACTGTTTTTT. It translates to CASRLSGQYNEKLFF.

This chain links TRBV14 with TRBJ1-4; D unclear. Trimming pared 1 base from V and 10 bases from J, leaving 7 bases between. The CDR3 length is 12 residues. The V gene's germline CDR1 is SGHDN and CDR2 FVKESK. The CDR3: CASSQGSGKLFF. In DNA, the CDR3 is TGTGCCAGCAGCCAAGGCTCAGGAAAACTGTTTTTT.

CDR3 DNA sequence: TGTGCCATCAGTGAGTCTTCGCCCACAGCCTACGAGCAGTACTTC. Translating it yields CAISESSPTAYEQYF. The chain links TRBV10-3 to TRBJ2-7; no clear D gene. V was clipped by 0 bases and J by 2 bases, with 11 bases between them. Germline V gene lookup returns CDR1 ENHRY and CDR2 SYGVKD. The CDR3 extends over 15 amino acids.

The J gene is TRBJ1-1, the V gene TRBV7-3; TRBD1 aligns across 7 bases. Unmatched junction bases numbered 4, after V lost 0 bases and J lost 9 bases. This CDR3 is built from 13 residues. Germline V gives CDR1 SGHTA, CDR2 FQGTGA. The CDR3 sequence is CASSLTRDSQAFF. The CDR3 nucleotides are TGTGCCAGCAGCTTAACCCGGGACAGCCAAGCTTTCTTT.

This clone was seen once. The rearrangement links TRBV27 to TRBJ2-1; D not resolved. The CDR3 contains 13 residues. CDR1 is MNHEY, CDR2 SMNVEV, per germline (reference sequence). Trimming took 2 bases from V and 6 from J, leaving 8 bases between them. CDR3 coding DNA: TGTGCCAGCAGTTTAAGTAGCCTCAATGAGCAGTTCTTC. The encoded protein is CASSLSSLNEQFF.

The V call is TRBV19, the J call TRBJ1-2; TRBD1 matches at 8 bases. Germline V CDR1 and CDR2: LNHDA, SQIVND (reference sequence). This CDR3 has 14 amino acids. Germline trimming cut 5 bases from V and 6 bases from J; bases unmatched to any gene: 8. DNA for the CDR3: TGTGCCAGTAGTCCCGACAGGGGTTCAAATGGCTACACCTTC. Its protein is CASSPDRGSNGYTF. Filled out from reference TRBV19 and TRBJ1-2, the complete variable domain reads DGGITQSPKYLFRKEGQNVTLSCEQNLNHDAMYWYRQDPGQGLRLIYYSQIVNDFQKGDIAEGYSVSREKKESFPLTVTSAQKNPTAFYLCASSPDRGSNGYTFGSGTRLTVV.

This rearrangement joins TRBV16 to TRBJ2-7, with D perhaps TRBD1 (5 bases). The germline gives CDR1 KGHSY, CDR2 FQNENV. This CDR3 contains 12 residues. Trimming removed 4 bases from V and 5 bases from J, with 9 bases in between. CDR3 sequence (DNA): TGTGCCAGCAGCCCATGGGGCGACGAGCAGTACTTC. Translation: CASSPWGDEQYF.

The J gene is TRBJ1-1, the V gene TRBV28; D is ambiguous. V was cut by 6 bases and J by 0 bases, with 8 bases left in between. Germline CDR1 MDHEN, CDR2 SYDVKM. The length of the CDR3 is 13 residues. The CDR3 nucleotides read TGTGCCAGCAGGAAGCCTATGAACACTGAAGCTTTCTTT. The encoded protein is CASRKPMNTEAFF.

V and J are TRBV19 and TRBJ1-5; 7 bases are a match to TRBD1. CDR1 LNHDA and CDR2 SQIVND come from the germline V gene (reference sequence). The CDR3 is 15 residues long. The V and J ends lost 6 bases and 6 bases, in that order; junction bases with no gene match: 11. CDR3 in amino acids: CASSQDREARQPQHF. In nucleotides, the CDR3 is TGTGCCAGTAGCCAAGACAGGGAGGCTCGTCAGCCCCAGCATTTT.

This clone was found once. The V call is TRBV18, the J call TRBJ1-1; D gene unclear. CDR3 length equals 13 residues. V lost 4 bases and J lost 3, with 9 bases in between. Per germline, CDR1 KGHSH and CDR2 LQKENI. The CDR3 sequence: CASSRVRDTEAFF. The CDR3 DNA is TGTGCCAGCTCACGTGTGAGAGACACTGAAGCTTTCTTT.